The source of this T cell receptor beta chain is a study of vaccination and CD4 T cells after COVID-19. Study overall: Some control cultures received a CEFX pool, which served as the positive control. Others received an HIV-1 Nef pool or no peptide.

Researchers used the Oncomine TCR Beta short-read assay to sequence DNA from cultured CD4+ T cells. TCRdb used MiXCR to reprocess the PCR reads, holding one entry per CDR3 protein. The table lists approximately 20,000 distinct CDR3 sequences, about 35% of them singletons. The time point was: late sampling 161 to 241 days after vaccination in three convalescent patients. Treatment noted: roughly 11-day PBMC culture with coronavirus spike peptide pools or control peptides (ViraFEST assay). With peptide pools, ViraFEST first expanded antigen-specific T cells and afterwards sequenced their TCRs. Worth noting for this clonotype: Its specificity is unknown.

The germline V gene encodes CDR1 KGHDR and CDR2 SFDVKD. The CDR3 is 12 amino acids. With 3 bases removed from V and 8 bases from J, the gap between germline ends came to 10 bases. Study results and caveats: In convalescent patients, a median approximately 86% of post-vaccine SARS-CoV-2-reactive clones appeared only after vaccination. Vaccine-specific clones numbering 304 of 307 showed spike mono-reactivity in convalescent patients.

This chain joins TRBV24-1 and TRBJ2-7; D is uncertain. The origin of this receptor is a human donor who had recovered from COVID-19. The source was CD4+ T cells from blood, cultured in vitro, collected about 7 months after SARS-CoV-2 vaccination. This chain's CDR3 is CATSDPRNQQYF. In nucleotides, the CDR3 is TGTGCCACCAGTGATCCGCGGAATCAGCAGTACTTC.